This T cell receptor (beta chain) appears in the sequencing data of a study of beta chain features in type 1 diabetes (dated by TCRdb to 2016 to 2019). Describing the broader study: Mean age, gender distribution, total cell number and subset yield were not different between patients and healthy donors. A total of 90 million to 140 million sorted cells were examined across all samples, and RNA yield correlated strongly with the number of cells per subset. The study compared the TCRB repertoires of sorted circulating CD4+ T cell subsets in recently diagnosed type 1 diabetes patients with those in matched healthy donors. Regulatory and stem cell-like memory subsets were isolated from only 8 patients and about 8 healthy donors, whereas naive and central memory subsets came from all 28 donors. The research as a whole found: Naive, central memory and regulatory TCRB repertoires appeared to be more alike among patients than among healthy donors. Type 1 diabetes patients showed a moderate but significant shortening of TCRB CDR3 length in all four CD4+ subsets. Only small numbers of individuals were included in the HLA sub-analyses, which left unresolved whether HLA type had any influence on TCRB rearrangement. PCR might favor shorter templates, but patient and control samples were amplified and corrected together, so any skew would affect both groups equally. Because cDNA was sequenced instead of genomic DNA, highly expressing activated cells could be over-represented, though the groups showed no difference in activation or CD3 levels. Fewer insertions and more nucleotide deletions at VDJ recombination sites were observed in patients with type 1 diabetes, implying thymic rearrangement abnormalities.

The germline V gene yields LGHNA for CDR1 and YNFKEQ for CDR2. Including cysteine and phenylalanine, the CDR3 has 15 amino acids. The retained sequence is limited to the CDR3, 45 bases, with the frame set at the first base. This clone was seen more than once but under ten times. Its recognized antigen is unknown. At one end the junction does not follow the germline gene, possibly because of a read error. The entire isolated RNA was reverse transcribed using the High Capacity cDNA Reverse Transcription Kit, and thus expressed TCRB transcripts were sequenced. Deep immunoSEQ sequencing was applied to naive, central memory and regulatory T cell samples, giving an average of about 3.6 million total reads per sample. After sorted cells were lysed in RLT buffer, RNA was extracted with DNase-treated RNeasy Micro or Mini kits, with the choice depending on cell number. To prevent cross-contamination, each cell subset was processed individually, whereas patient and healthy donor samples were processed jointly. Using the immunoSEQ multiplex PCR, TCRB sequences were amplified from cDNA into 87-bp fragments spanning the CDR3 region. Sequencing of the amplicons was done on the Illumina HiSeq platform. On the study's bioinformatics: Synthetic template baselines were used to correct PCR bias computationally, reads within Hamming distance 2 were collapsed together, and singletons that could not be merged were discarded. Reads were aligned against IMGT to assign V, D and J genes, CDR3 length and insertions or deletions at six rearrangement sites. Within each subset, clonotype counts were normalized to sorted cell number, after which true diversity and Gini coefficients were computed with the tcR R package. The overlap coefficient, calculated on TCRB nucleotide sequences, was used to measure repertoire sharing. Out-of-frame TCRB sequences from naive cells were analyzed as a proxy for the pre-selection repertoire. Drawn from immuneACCESS, this table holds only the in-frame rearrangements with V and J called that TCRdb kept. Clones are partly lost; checked studies trace under half to an unresolved V gene and leave the rest unexplained. For V, J and clone size, that table is used; D and trimming come from the DNA. In this sample the table shows 350,000 to 400,000 clones, roughly 12% of which occur a single time. Around 0.0099% of the sample belongs to the ten largest clones.

Each donor gave one peripheral blood draw, averaging roughly 100 mL, which was collected into heparinised tubes. A BD FACSAria II was used to sort naive, central memory, regulatory and stem cell-like memory CD4+ T cells with a panel that included CD45RO, CCR7, CD25, CD127, CD95 and CD27. All sorted populations exceeded 95% purity. PBMCs were isolated right away by Lymphoprep density gradient centrifugation and were stained directly, without culture. So that batch effects would be minimized, each experiment stained and sorted samples in pairs, pairing one healthy donor with one patient. The chain couples TRBV4-2 to TRBJ2-1; 9 bases in the middle match TRBD2. Sequenced input: naive CD4+ T cells from blood. The cell subset or site label of this sample denotes: true naive CD4+ T cells. The receptor's source is a young woman with type 1 diabetes. The CDR3 protein is CASRQDRGGEWEQFF. The DNA sequence is given as TGTGCCAGCAGACAAGATCGCGGGGGGGAGTGGGAGCAGTTCTTC.